This T cell receptor (beta chain) was profiled in a study of Tregs in tolerant kidney transplant recipients. Germline V gene data show CDR1 as PRHDT and CDR2 as FYEKMQ (reference sequence). V was cut by 4 bases and J by 3 bases, with 10 bases left in between. The CDR3 spans 14 residues. Unstimulated Tregs (CD4+CD25+CD127-) and CD4+CD25- non-Tregs were sorted from PBMCs. Study outcomes and limitations: No direct test of biological reproducibility was done here.

Remarks on this clone: Its specificity is unknown.

Repertoires were generated with immunoSEQ multiplex PCR, while TCRdb's copy carries only in-frame clones and drops some. Counted here are about 60,000 clones, roughly 92% occurring once; the ten biggest clones make up 9.5% to 12%. This sequence was found in a human donor who received a combined kidney and bone marrow transplant. The material was CD8+ T cells from blood, obtained before the transplant. The chain has TRBV13 and TRBJ1-5; D perhaps matches TRBD1 (6 bases). In DNA, the CDR3 is TGTGCCAGCAGCTATAGGACAGACAATCAGCCCCAGCATTTT. As protein: CASSYRTDNQPQHF.